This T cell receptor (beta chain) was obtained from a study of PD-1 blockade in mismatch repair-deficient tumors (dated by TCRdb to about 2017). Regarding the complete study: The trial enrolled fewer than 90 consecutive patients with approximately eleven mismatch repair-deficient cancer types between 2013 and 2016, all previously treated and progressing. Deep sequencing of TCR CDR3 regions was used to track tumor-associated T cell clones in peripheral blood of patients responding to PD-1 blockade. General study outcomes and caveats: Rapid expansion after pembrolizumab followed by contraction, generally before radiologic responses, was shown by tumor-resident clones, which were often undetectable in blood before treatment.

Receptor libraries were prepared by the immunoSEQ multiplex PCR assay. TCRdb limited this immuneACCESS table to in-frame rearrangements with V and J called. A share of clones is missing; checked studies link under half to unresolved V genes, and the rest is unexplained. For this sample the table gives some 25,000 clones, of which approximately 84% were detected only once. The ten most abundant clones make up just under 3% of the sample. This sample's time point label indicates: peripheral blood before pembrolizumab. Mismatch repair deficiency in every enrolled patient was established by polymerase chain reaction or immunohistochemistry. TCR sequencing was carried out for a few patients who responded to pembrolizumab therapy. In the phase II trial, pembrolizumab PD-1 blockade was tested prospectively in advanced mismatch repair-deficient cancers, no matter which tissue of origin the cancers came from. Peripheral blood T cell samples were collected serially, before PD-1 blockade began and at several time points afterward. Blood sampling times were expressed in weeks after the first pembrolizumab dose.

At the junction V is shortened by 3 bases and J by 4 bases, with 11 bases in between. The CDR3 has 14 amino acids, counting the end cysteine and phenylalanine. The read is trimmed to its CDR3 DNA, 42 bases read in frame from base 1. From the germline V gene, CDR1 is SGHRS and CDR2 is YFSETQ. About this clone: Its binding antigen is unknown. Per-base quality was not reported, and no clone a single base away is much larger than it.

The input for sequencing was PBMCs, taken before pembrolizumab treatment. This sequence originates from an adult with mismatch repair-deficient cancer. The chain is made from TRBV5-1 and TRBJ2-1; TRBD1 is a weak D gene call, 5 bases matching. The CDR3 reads CASSSRGVYNEQFF. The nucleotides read TGCGCCAGCAGCTCAAGGGGCGTTTACAATGAGCAGTTCTTC.